This T cell receptor beta chain was retrieved from a study of blood T cell repertoires in COVID-19. About the research overall: Italy, Spain and the United States were the sources of the convalescent and acute COVID-19 samples.

Only in-frame clones appear in the TCRdb table, and some are missing; sequencing was by immunoSEQ multiplex PCR. The repertoire holds hundreds of thousands of clones, with approximately 90% as singletons. The CDR3 spans 16 residues. The V gene end was trimmed by 2 bases and the J gene end by 5 bases; junction bases not matched to a gene: 7. CDR1 LNHDA and CDR2 SQIVND come from the germline V gene (reference sequence). The source of this sequence is a man of 80 years or more with acute or convalescent COVID-19. The rearrangement uses TRBV19 and TRBJ2-7, with 12 bases fitting TRBD2. Sequences were obtained from peripheral blood. In DNA form, the CDR3 reads TGTGCCAGTAGTATACAGCGGACTAGCGGGACCCACGAGCAGTACTTC. Protein sequence: CASSIQRTSGTHEQYF.